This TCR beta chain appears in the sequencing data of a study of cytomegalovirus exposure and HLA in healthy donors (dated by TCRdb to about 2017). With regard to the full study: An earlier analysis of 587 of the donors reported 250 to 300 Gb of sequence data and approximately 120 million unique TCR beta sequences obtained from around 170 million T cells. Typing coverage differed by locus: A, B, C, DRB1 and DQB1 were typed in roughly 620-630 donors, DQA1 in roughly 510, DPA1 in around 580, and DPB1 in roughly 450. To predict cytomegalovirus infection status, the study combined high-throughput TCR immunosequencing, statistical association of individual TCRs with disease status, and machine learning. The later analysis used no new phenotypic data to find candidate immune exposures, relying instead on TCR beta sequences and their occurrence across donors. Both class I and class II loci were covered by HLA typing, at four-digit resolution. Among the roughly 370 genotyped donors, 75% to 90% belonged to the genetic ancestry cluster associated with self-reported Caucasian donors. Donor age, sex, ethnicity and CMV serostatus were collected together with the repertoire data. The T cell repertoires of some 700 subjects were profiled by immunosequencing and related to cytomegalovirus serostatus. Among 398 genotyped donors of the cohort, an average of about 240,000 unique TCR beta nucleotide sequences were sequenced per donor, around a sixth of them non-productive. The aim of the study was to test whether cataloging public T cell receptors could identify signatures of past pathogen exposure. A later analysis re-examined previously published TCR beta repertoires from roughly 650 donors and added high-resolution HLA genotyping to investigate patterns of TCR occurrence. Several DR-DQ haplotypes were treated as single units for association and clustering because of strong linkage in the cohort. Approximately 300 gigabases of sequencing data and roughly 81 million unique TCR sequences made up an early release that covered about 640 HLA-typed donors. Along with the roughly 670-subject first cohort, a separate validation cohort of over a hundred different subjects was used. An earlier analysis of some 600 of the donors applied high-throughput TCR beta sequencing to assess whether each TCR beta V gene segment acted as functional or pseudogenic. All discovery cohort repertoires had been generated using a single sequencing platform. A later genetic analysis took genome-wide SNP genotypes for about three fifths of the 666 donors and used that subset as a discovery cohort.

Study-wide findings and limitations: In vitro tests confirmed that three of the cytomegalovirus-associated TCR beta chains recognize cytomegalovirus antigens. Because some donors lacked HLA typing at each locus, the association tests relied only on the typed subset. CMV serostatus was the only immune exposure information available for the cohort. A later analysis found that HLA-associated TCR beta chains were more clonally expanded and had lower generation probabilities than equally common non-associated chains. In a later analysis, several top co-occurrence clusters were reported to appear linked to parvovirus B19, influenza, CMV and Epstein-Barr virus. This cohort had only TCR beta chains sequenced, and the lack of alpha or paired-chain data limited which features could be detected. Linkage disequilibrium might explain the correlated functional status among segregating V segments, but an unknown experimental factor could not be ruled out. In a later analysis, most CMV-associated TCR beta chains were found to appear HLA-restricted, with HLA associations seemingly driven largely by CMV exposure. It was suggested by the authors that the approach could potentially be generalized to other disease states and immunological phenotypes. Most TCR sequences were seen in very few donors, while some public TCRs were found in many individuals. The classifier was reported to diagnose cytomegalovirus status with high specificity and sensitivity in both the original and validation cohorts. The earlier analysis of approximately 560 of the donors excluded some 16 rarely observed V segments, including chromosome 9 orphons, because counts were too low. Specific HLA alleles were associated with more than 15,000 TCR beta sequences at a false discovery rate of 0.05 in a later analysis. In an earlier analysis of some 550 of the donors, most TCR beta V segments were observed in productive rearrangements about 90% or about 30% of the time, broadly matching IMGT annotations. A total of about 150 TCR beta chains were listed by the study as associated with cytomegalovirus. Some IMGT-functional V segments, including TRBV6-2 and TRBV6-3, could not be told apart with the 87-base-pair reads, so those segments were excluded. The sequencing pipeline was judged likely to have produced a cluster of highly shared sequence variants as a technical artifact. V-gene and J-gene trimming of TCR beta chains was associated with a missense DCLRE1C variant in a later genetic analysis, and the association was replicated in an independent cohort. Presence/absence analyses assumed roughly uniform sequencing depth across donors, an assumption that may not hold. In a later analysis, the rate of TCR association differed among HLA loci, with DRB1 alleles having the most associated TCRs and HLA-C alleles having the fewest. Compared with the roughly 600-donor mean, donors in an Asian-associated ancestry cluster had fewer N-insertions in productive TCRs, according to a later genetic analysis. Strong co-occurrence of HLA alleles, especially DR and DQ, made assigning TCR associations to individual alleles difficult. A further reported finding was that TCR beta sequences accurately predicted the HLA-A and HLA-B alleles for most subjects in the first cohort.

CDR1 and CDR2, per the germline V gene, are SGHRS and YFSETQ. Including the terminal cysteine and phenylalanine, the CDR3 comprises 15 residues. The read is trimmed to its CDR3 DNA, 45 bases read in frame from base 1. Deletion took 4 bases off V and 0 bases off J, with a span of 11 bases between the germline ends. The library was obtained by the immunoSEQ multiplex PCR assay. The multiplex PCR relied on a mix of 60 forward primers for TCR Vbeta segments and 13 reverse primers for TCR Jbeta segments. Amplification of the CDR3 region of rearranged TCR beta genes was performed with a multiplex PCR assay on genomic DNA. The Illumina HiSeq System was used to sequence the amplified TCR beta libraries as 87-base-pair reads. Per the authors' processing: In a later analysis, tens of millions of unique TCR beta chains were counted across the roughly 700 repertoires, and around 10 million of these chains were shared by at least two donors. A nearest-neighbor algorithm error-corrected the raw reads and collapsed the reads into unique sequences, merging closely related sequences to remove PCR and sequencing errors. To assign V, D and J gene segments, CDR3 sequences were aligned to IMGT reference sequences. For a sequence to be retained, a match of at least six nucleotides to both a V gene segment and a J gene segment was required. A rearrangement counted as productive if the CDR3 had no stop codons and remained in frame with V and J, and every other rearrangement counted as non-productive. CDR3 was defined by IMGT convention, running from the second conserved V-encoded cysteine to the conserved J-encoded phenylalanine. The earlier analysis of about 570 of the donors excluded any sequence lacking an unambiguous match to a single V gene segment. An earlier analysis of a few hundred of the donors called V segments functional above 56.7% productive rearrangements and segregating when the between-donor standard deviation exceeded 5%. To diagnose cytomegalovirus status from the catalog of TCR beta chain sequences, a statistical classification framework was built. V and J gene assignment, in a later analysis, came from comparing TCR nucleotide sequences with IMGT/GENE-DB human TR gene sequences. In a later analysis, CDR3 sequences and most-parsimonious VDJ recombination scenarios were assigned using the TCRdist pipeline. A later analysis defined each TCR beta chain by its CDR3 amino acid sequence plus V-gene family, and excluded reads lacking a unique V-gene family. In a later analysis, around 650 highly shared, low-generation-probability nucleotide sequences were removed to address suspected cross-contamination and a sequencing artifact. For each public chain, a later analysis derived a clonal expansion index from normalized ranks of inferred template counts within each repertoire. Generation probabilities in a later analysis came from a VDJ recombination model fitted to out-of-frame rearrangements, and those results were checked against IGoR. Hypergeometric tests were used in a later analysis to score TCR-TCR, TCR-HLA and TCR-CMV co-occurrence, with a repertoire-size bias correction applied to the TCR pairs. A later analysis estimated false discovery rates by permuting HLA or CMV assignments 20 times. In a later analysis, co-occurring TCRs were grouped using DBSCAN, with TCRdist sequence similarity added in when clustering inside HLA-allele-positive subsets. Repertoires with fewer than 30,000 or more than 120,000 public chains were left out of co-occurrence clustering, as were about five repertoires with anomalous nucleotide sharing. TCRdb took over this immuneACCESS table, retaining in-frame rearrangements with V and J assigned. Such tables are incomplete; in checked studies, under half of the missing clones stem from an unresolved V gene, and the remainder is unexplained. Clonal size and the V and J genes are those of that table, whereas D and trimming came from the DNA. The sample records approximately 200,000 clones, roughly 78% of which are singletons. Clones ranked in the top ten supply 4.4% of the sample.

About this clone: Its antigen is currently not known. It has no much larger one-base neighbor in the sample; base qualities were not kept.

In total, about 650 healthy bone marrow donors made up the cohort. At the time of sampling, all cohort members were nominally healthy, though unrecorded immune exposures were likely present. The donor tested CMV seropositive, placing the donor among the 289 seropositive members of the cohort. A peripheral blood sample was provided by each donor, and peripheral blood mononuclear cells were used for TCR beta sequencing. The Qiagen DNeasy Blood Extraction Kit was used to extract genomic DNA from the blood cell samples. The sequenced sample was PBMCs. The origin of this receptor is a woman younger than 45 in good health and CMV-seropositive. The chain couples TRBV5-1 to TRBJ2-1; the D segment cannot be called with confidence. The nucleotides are TGCGCCAGCAGCATCGAAATCAGCTCCTACAATGAGCAGTTCTTC. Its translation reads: CASSIEISSYNEQFF.